The TCR beta chain described here comes from a study of OX40 agonist ivuxolimab in advanced cancers. For the study at large: Patients were infused with ivuxolimab every 2 weeks at 0.01 to 10 mg/kg. Notes on the study in general: Antigen specificity of clonally expanded peripheral T cells was not established.

The CDR3 contains 13 residues. V was trimmed by 4 bases and J by 5 bases, leaving 12 bases between them. The V gene's germline CDR1 is MNHNS and CDR2 SASEGT. Only in-frame clones appear in the TCRdb table, and some are missing; sequencing was by immunoSEQ multiplex PCR. The profile covers about 70,000 clones, with just over 85% appearing a single time and over 2.5% taken by the ten largest. As to this clone: Antigen specificity is unknown.

The TCR comes from an adult with an advanced solid tumor such as melanoma, head and neck, liver or kidney cancer. The sequencing used CD4+ or CD8+ T cells sorted from blood, collected in a trial of the OX40 agonist ivuxolimab. The chain carries TRBV6-1 and TRBJ2-7; tentatively, D is TRBD2 (6 bases). The CDR3 sequence is CASSARRVDEQYF. The CDR3 DNA reads TGTGCCAGCAGTGCCCGGAGGGTGGACGAGCAGTACTTC.